The 5 T cell receptor beta chains presented below share a single source sample, sequenced in a study of T cell responses to AZD1222 COVID-19 vaccine. Clones were sequenced by immunoSEQ multiplex PCR, and TCRdb holds only the in-frame ones, with some missing. This sample has approximately 100,000 clones, with 87% found just once. The sequencing here drew on peripheral blood, taken 28 days after the second AZD1222 dose. Receptor source: an adult who received the AZD1222 COVID-19 vaccine.

This chain connects TRBV28 to TRBJ2-2; D might be TRBD1 (6 bases). Germline V CDR1 and CDR2: MDHEN, SYDVKM. CDR3 length equals 15 residues. The V end lost 4 bases, the J end lost 5 bases, and 14 bases lay between the germline ends. The CDR3 DNA reads TGTGCCAGCAGTTCGGGACATACAGGGACCGGGGAGCTGTTTTTT. Its protein product is CASSSGHTGTGELFF.

The rearrangement links TRBV10-3 to TRBJ2-7; 12 bases are a match to TRBD2. The ends lost 6 bases at V and 1 base at J; junction bases unmatched: 1. This CDR3 is built from 14 residues. Germline loops: CDR1 ENHRY, CDR2 SYGVKD. The CDR3 spells CAISGLAGSYEQYF. The CDR3 DNA is TGTGCCATCAGCGGACTAGCGGGATCCTACGAGCAGTACTTC.

In its sample, this clone was seen a few times. The V and J genes are TRBV6-6 and TRBJ2-7; tentatively, D is TRBD1 (6 bases). This CDR3 contains 15 residues. Germline-derived CDR1 and CDR2 are MNHNY and SVGAGI (reference sequence). Trimming left V 4 bases short and J 2 bases short, with 15 bases between. CDR3 in DNA: TGTGCCAGCAGTTCATCCGGGACACGCCCCTACGAGCAGTACTTC. Encoded protein: CASSSSGTRPYEQYF.

The CDR3 protein is CASSQQPGNTIYF. CDR3 nucleotide sequence: TGTGCCAGCAGTCAACAGCCTGGAAACACCATATATTTT. V usage is TRBV6-4 and J usage is TRBJ1-3; D is unresolved. With 5 bases removed from V and 2 bases from J, the gap between germline ends came to 7 bases. Germline CDR1 is MRHNA and CDR2 is SNTAGT. This CDR3 has 13 amino acids.

For the CDR3, the DNA is TGTGCCAGCAGCCCCACTAGCGGGAGAACCGGGGAGCTGTTTTTT. Residues: CASSPTSGRTGELFF. V and J are TRBV9 and TRBJ2-2, with 11 bases aligning to TRBD2. Germline V gene data show CDR1 as SGDLS and CDR2 as YYNGEE. V gave up 4 bases and J gave up 5 bases; unmatched junction bases: 4. The CDR3 has 15 amino acids.